This T cell receptor (beta chain) was sequenced for a study of blood T cell repertoires in COVID-19. The data were produced by immunoSEQ multiplex PCR, yet TCRdb's version contains in-frame clones alone and is incomplete. The sample carries about 250,000 clones, roughly 89% recorded once. The V end was cut by 4 bases, the J end by 3 bases, with 13 bases between. The CDR3 runs 14 residues. The germline gives CDR1 SGHTA, CDR2 FQGNSA. What was sequenced was peripheral blood. The V and J genes are TRBV7-2 and TRBJ2-7; D is perhaps TRBD1 (6 bases). The sequence came from a young woman with active or convalescent COVID-19. The CDR3 loop reads CASSWASDSYEQYF. The CDR3 DNA reads as TGTGCCAGCAGCTGGGCGTCGGACAGCTACGAGCAGTACTTC.